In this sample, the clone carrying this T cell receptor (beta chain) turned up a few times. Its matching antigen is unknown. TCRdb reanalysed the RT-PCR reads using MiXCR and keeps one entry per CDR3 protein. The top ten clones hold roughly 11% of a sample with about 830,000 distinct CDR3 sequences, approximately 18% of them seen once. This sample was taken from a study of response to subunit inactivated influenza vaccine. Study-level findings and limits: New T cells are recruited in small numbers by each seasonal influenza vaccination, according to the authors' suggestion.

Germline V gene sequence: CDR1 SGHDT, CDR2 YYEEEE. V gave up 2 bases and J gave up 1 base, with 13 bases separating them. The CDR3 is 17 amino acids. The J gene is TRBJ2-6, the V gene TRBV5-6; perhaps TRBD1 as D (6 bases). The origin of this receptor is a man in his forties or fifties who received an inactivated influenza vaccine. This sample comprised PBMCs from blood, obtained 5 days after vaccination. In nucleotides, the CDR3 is TGTGCCAGCAGCTTAACAGGGACCTTTTCTGGGGCCAACGTCCTGACTTTC. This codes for CASSLTGTFSGANVLTF.